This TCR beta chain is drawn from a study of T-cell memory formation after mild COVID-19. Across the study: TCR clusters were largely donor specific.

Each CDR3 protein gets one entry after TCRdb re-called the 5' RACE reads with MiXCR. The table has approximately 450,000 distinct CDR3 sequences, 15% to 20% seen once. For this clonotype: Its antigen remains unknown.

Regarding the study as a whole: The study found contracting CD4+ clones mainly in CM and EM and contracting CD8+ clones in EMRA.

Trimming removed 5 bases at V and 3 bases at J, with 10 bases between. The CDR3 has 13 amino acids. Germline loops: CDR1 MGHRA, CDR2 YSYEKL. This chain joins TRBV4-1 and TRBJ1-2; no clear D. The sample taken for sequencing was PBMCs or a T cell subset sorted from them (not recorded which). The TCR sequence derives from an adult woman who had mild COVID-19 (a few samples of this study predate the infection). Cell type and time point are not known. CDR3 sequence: CASSWTSDYGYTF. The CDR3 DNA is TGCGCCAGCAGCTGGACCTCGGACTATGGCTACACCTTC.